A few counts support the clone carrying this T cell receptor (beta chain). Its antigen is unidentified. A much larger clonotype is one base distant, so this may be a read error. This specimen belongs to a study of glioma-infiltrating T cells. Study observations and caveats: Tissue and blood shared very few CDR3 sequences.

Germline values: CDR1 SEHNR, CDR2 FQNEAQ (reference sequence). The CDR3 is 14 amino acids. V was cut by 6 bases and J by 0 bases, with 11 bases left in between. TCR alpha and beta CDR3 regions were amplified from RNA using iRepertoire nested multiplex PCR. TCRdb ran MiXCR on the multiplex PCR reads and lists one entry per CDR3 protein. The data show roughly 100,000 distinct CDR3 sequences, with roughly 39% seen just once and approximately 38% held by the top ten. The chain is built from TRBV7-9 and TRBJ1-1; D possibly corresponds to TRBD1 (6 bases). The specimen sequenced was glioma tissue, nonneoplastic brain tissue, or PBMCs (not recorded which). The receptor's source is a human donor with low-grade glioma or glioblastoma, undergoing nonglioma brain surgery, or in good health (not recorded which). In nucleotides, the CDR3 is TGTGCCAGCAGAAGGACAGAGCTGAACACTGAAGCTTTCTTT. It codes for CASRRTELNTEAFF.